This T cell receptor beta chain was documented in a study of radiation and T cells in renal cell carcinoma. Findings and limits, study-wide: Compared with controls, irradiated tumors showed greater TCR clonality.

With respect to this clone: Its specificity is not known.

Clones were read by immunoSEQ multiplex PCR, and TCRdb kept only the in-frame ones, dropping some. The table lists approximately 15,000 clones, about 58% of them singletons. The CDR3 contains 15 residues. Deletions cut 2 bases from V and 1 base from J, with 7 bases between. Treatment defined: treatment-naive control, cytoreductive nephrectomy. The clonotype originates from a man aged 35-49 years with renal cell carcinoma. V is TRBV5-3 and J is TRBJ2-6; D unclear. TRBV5-3 is an ORF for which the function is uncertain. The starting material was tumor tissue, obtained from a patient whose treatment was nephrectomy without radiotherapy. The CDR3 DNA follows: TGTGCCAGAAGCTTCCTTGTGTCTGGGGCCAACGTCCTGACTTTC. This codes for CARSFLVSGANVLTF.